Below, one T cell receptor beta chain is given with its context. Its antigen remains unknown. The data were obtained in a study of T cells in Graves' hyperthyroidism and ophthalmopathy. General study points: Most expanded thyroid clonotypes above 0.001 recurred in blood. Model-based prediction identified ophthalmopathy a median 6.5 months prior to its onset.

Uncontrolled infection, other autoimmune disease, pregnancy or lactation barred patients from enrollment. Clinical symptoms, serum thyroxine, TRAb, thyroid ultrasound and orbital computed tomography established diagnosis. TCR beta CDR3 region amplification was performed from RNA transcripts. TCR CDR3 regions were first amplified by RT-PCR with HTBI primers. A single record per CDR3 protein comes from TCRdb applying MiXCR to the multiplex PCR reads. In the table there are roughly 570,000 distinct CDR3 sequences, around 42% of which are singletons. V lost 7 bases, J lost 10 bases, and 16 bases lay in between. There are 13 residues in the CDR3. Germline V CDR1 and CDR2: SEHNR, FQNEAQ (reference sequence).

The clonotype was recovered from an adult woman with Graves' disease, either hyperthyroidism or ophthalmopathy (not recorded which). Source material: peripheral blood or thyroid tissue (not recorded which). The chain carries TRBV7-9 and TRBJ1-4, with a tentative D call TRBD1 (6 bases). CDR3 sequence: CASTRNGGGKLFF. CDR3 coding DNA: TGTGCCAGCACCCGAAACGGAGGGGGAAAACTGTTTTTT.